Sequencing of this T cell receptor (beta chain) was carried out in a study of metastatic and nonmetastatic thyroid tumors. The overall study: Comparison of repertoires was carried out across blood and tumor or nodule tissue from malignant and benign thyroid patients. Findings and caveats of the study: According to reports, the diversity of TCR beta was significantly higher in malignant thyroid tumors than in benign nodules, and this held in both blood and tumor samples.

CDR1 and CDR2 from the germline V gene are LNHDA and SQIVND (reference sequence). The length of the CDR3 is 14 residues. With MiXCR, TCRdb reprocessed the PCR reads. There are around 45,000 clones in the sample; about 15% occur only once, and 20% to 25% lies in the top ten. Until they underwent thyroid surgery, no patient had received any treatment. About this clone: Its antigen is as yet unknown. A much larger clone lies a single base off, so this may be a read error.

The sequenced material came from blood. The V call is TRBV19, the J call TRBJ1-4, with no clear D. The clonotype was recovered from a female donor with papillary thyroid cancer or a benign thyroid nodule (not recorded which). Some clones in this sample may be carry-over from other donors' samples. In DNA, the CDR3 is TGTGTCAGTGCACTCATTCATATCGAAGGAAAACTGTTTTTT. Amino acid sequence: CVSALIHIEGKLFF.